The clone carrying this T cell receptor beta chain was seen once. The data belong to a study of T cell changes during pregnancy in multiple sclerosis. Generated by immunoSEQ multiplex PCR, the TCRdb table keeps only in-frame clones and is missing some. The sample gives over 25,000 clones, about 93% of which show up once; around 0.41% is in the top ten. CDR1 and CDR2 from the germline V gene are MDHEN and SYDVKM. V lost 5 bases and J lost 9, with 22 bases in between. The CDR3 has 15 residues. Sample: CD4+ T cells from peripheral blood mononuclear cells, taken in the second trimester of pregnancy. The sequence was collected from a female donor with multiple sclerosis, enrolled in a pregnancy study. The chain recombines TRBV28 with TRBJ1-2; D possibly corresponds to TRBD1 (5 bases). CDR3 protein: CASSPPAGRRVSYTF. CDR3 nucleotides: TGTGCCAGCAGTCCCCCCGCGGGGCGGCGTGTTAGCTACACCTTC.